A selection of T cell receptor beta chains follows, all from one sample in a study of cytomegalovirus exposure and HLA in healthy donors. The table came from immunoSEQ multiplex PCR; TCRdb's copy has only in-frame clones and leaves some out. Among more than 150,000 clones, roughly 76% were seen once, and the ten largest hold 6.3%. Sequencing was performed on PBMCs. Receptor source: a man in his forties or fifties in good health and CMV-seropositive. The CDR3 runs from the conserved cysteine through the conserved F or W. D genes are given only for firm matches. Clone size is shown for a subset of rows, as once, few, many or a class of expanded clone.

>NA|TRBJ1-4|TRBV7-9|TRBD1
CASRGNRDSTNEKLFF
TGTGCCAGCAGGGGGAATAGGGACAGCACTAATGAAAAACTGTTTTTT
>NA|TRBJ1-5|TRBV28|NA
CASRRRDLSNQPQHF
TGTGCCAGCAGACGGAGGGATCTTAGCAATCAGCCCCAGCATTTT
>once|TRBJ2-4|TRBV29-1|TRBD1
CSVEDQGVGAKNIQYF
TGCAGCGTTGAAGATCAGGGGGTGGGGGCCAAAAACATTCAGTACTTC
>NA|TRBJ1-1|TRBV6-1|TRBD1
CASSQIGQGTAFF
TGTGCCAGCAGTCAGATCGGACAGGGTACCGCTTTCTTT
>NA|TRBJ2-1|TRBV15|TRBD2
CATSHFGGRGGQYSYNEQFF
TGTGCCACCAGCCACTTTGGGGGGCGGGGGGGCCAATACTCCTACAATGAGCAGTTCTTC
>NA|TRBJ2-1|TRBV4-1|TRBD2
CASSQEFSGGSNEQFF
TGCGCCAGCAGCCAAGAGTTCAGCGGGGGATCTAATGAGCAGTTCTTC
>once|TRBJ1-5|TRBV5-5|NA
CASSLWQGPRFVRPQHF
TGTGCCAGCAGCTTGTGGCAGGGCCCGCGTTTTGTCCGGCCCCAGCATTTT
>NA|TRBJ2-1|TRBV15|TRBD2
CATSPHLAGSYNEQFF
TGTGCCACCAGTCCCCATCTAGCGGGGAGTTACAATGAGCAGTTCTTC
>NA|TRBJ1-2|TRBV19|NA
CASSITGINYGYTF
TGTGCCAGTAGTATTACCGGGATTAACTATGGCTACACCTTC
>NA|TRBJ2-5|TRBV4-2|TRBD2
CASSRSGDQETQYF
TGTGCCAGCTCGAGAAGCGGGGACCAAGAGACCCAGTACTTC
>NA|TRBJ2-1|TRBV4-2|TRBD2
CASSLGSGGFYNEQFF
TGTGCCAGCAGCCTCGGTAGCGGGGGGTTCTACAATGAGCAGTTCTTC
>NA|TRBJ2-5|TRBV18|TRBD2
CASRPREAGGAETQYF
TGTGCCAGTCGCCCACGGGAAGCGGGGGGCGCAGAGACCCAGTACTTC
>NA|TRBJ1-2|TRBV19|TRBD1
CASSIDRRRGRGDYGYTF
TGTGCCAGTAGTATAGATCGGCGTCGGGGCAGGGGGGACTATGGCTACACCTTC
>once|TRBJ1-4|TRBV5-1|TRBD1
CASSLGRAGGREKLFF
TGCGCCAGCAGCTTGGGTCGGGCAGGGGGAAGAGAAAAACTGTTTTTT
>NA|TRBJ2-3|TRBV7-9|NA
CASSISGGVVLF
TGTGCCAGCAGCATTAGCGGAGGAGTCGTCCTTTTT
>NA|TRBJ2-3|TRBV5-1|NA
CASSLAYRFTDTQYF
TGCGCCAGCAGCTTGGCCTATCGCTTCACAGATACGCAGTATTTT
>NA|TRBJ2-7|TRBV7-6|NA
CASSPESGDLSYEQYF
TGTGCCAGCAGCCCGGAGAGCGGCGACCTCTCCTACGAGCAGTACTTC
>NA|TRBJ2-7|TRBV27|TRBD2
CASSPPLLLAGVQKQYF
TGTGCCAGCAGTCCACCCCTACTACTAGCGGGGGTACAAAAGCAGTACTTC
>NA|TRBJ2-2|TRBV27|TRBD1
CASSPRDRYTGELFF
TGTGCCAGCAGTCCCCGGGACAGATACACCGGGGAGCTGTTTTTT
>NA|TRBJ2-7|TRBV19|NA
CASSITVSSYEQYF
TGTGCCAGTAGTATAACAGTTAGCTCCTACGAGCAGTACTTC
>NA|TRBJ2-3|TRBV4-1|TRBD2
CASSPGLAGGTDTQYF
TGCGCCAGCAGCCCAGGACTAGCGGGGGGAACAGATACGCAGTATTTT
>NA|TRBJ2-7|TRBV18|NA
CASSPGRGDYEQYF
TGTGCCAGCTCACCAGGCAGGGGGGATTACGAGCAGTACTTC
>NA|TRBJ2-1|TRBV29-1|NA
CSVEGLAGVFNEQFF
TGCAGCGTTGAAGGTTTGGCGGGCGTTTTCAATGAGCAGTTCTTC
>NA|TRBJ2-1|TRBV5-4|NA
CASSLAGGAGINEQFF
TGTGCCAGCAGCCTTGCTGGGGGGGCGGGAATTAATGAGCAGTTCTTC
>NA|TRBJ2-7|TRBV4-3|NA
CASSQDWGGPYEQYF
TGCGCCAGCAGCCAAGATTGGGGGGGGCCCTACGAGCAATACTTC
>NA|TRBJ2-5|TRBV7-3|NA
CASSRRGRETQYF
TGTGCCAGCAGTCGGAGGGGCAGGGAGACCCAGTACTTC
>NA|TRBJ2-7|TRBV7-9|NA
CASSPGQVYTYEQYF
TGTGCCAGCAGCCCGGGACAAGTTTATACCTACGAGCAGTACTTC
>NA|TRBJ1-5|TRBV27|TRBD1
CASSLLGTGDPGSNQPQHF
TGTGCCAGCAGTTTACTCGGGACAGGGGACCCAGGTAGCAATCAGCCCCAGCATTTT
>NA|TRBJ2-3|TRBV7-8|TRBD2
CASSLASAGATDTQYF
TGTGCCAGCAGCTTAGCCTCAGCGGGGGCCACAGATACGCAGTATTTT
>NA|TRBJ1-6|TRBV4-3|TRBD1
CASSRDRGHNSPLHF
TGCGCCAGCAGCCGTGACAGGGGCCATAATTCACCCCTCCACTTT
>once|TRBJ1-2|TRBV19|TRBD1
CACRDRGGVNYGYTF
TGTGCCTGCCGGGACAGGGGGGGAGTCAACTATGGCTACACCTTC
>NA|TRBJ2-6|TRBV27|NA
CASSEGGSGANVLTF
TGTGCCAGCAGTGAAGGGGGCTCTGGGGCCAACGTCCTGACTTTC
>once|TRBJ1-2|TRBV25-1|NA
CASRHSQGYTF
TGTGCCAGTCGACATTCTCAGGGCTACACCTTC
>NA|TRBJ2-5|TRBV14|TRBD1
CASSQATGGSGTQYF
TGTGCCAGCAGCCAAGCGACAGGGGGTTCGGGGACCCAGTACTTC
>NA|TRBJ1-1|TRBV28|TRBD1
CASIPPTGGASITEAFF
TGTGCCAGCATCCCTCCGACAGGGGGCGCCTCGATCACTGAAGCTTTCTTT
>NA|TRBJ2-3|TRBV5-1|TRBD2
CASSSAGALTDTQYF
TGCGCCAGCAGCTCAGCGGGGGCCCTCACAGATACGCAGTATTTT
>few|TRBJ2-6|TRBV28|NA
CASSSRGTPSGANVLTF
TGTGCCAGCAGTTCTCGGGGTACCCCCTCTGGGGCCAACGTCCTGACTTTC
>NA|TRBJ1-4|TRBV5-1|NA
CASSPGTLGGKLFF
TGCGCCAGCAGCCCCGGGACCCTCGGGGGAAAACTGTTTTTT
>few|TRBJ1-1|TRBV4-3|NA
CASSQDLGTPNTEAFF
TGCGCCAGCAGCCAAGATCTGGGCACTCCGAACACTGAAGCTTTCTTT
>NA|TRBJ2-6|TRBV25-1|NA
CASSDGGSSGANVLTF
TGTGCCAGCAGTGACGGAGGGAGCTCTGGGGCCAACGTCCTGACTTTC
>NA|TRBJ1-1|TRBV7-9|NA
CASSPPLTGNTEAFF
TGTGCCAGCAGCCCTCCCCTGACGGGAAACACTGAAGCTTTCTTT
>few|TRBJ2-7|TRBV15|TRBD1
CATSKTGFREQYF
TGTGCCACCAGCAAGACAGGGTTCAGGGAGCAGTACTTC
>few|TRBJ2-2|TRBV9|TRBD2
CASTQRQTSGSNTGELFF
TGTGCCAGCACCCAGCGCCAGACTAGCGGTTCGAACACCGGGGAGCTGTTTTTT